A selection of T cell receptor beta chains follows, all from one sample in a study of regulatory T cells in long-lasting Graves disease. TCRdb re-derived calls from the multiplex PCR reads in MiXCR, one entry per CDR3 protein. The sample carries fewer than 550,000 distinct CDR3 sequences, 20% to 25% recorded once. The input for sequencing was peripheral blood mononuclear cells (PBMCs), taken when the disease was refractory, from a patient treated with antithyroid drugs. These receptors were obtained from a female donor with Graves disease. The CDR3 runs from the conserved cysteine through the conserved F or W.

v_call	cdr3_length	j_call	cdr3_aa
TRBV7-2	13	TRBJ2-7	CASSTGSLYGQYF
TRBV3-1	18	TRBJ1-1	CASSQGPLATGMRTEAFF
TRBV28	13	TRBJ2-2	CASSSTWTGELFF
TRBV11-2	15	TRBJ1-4	CASSSYRDRDEKLFF
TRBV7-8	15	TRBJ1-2	CASSLSSVGIYGYTF
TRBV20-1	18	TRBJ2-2	CSASPRRRSGGGTGELFF
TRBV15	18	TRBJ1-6	CATSRDLAGSSYNSPLHF
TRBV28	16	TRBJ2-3	CASSSNSGAYTDTQYF
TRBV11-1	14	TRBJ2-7	CASSGTGGSHEQYF
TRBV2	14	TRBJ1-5	CASSEGKVNQPQHF
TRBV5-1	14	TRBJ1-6	CASSGGPGPTPLHF
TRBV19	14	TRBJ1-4	CASSTGGPNEKLFF
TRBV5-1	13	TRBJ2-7	CASSRTGAHEQYF
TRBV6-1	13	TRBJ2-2	CASSPSETGELFF
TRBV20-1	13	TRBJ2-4	CSARWTGMNIQYF
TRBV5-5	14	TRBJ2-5	CASRNPAGTETQYF
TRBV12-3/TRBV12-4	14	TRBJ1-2	CASNHQTMDYGYTF
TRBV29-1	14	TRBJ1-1	CSVGHQGRRAEAFF
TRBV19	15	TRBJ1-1	CASSTPGLFNTEAFF
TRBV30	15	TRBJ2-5	CAWSVGWQGQETQYF
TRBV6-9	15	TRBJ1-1	CASSYSKNWNTEAFF
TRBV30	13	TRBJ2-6	CAWTLTGANVLTF